This TCR beta chain comes out of a study of identical twins. Study-wide findings and caveats: Its conclusions, products of cross-sectional statistical analysis, did not come from following the same donors.

In the case of this clonotype: Its antigen is currently unknown.

From the 5' RACE reads, TCRdb called clonotypes with MiXCR, one entry per CDR3 protein. This sample yields around 530,000 distinct CDR3 sequences, of which approximately 14% are seen a single time; about 0.47% belongs to the top ten. With 4 bases clipped from V and 0 bases from J, the junction kept 6 bases outside the gene matches. Looked up from germline, CDR1 is LGHDT and CDR2 is YNNKEL (reference sequence). The CDR3 covers 16 residues. These sequences were also reported in another study, on yellow fever vaccine responses in identical twins. That investigation notes: Convergence reportedly seemed to mark part of the twins' vaccine T cell response, with personalization marking the rest.

The J gene is TRBJ2-3, the V gene TRBV3-1; 8 nucleotides agree with TRBD2. This receptor was identified in a woman between 18 and 29 years old in good health. Sequencing used CD4+ T cells sorted from blood. CDR3 nucleotide sequence: TGTGCCAGCAGCCCCGCCGGGACTAGGAGCACAGATACGCAGTATTTT. It codes for CASSPAGTRSTDTQYF.